The sample holds many counts of the clone carrying this T cell receptor (beta chain). This record comes from a study of low-dose radiotherapy and immunotherapy resistance in tumors. Study in general: Intravenous cyclophosphamide 200 mg/m2 was given every two weeks, one day before radiation and immunotherapy.

Over about 18 PCR cycles, TCRs were amplified from a constant-region primer and V-primer adapter. Each CDR3 protein gets one entry after TCRdb re-called the reads with MiXCR. The table has tens of thousands of distinct CDR3 sequences, approximately 12% seen once. The CDR3 has 14 residues. Germline CDR1 is DFQATT and CDR2 is SNEGSKA (reference sequence). Trimming took 6 bases from V and 6 from J, leaving 15 bases between them. The time point is: before trial treatment. This receptor was obtained from a female donor with ovarian cancer. This sequence joins TRBV20-1 and TRBJ1-6; D call uncertain. The sample consisted of PBMCs, taken before treatment. The CDR3 loop reads CSAKPGASNSPLHF. The CDR3 DNA sequence: TGCAGTGCCAAGCCGGGAGCGAGTAATTCACCCCTCCACTTT.